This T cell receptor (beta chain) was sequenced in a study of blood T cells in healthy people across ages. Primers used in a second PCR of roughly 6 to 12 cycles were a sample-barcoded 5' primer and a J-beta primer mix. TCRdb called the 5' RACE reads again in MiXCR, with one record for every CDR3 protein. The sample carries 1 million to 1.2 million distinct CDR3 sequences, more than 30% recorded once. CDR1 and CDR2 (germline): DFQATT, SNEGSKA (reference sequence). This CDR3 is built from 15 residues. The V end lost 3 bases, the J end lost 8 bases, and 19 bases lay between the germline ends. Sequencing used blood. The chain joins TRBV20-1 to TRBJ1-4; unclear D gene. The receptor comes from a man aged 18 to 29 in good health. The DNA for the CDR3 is TGCAGTGCTAGGTCCGGTCCAAATGAGGGAGAAAAACTGTTTTTT. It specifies CSARSGPNEGEKLFF.